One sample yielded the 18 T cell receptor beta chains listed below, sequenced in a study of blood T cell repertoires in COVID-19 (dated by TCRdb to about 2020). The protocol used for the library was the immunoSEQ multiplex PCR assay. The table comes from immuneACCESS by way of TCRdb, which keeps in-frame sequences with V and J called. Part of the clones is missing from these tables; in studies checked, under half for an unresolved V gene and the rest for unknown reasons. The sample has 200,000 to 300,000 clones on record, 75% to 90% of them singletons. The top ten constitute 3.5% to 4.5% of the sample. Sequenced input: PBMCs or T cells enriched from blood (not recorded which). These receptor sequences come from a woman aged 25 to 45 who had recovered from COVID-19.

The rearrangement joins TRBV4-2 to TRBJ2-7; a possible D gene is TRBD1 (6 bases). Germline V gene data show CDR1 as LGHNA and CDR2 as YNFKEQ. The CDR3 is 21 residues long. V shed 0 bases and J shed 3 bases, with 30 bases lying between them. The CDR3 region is CASSQEGVGAIPALRIYEQYF. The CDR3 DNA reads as TGTGCCAGCAGCCAAGAAGGCGTGGGGGCAATCCCAGCGCTGCGGATCTACGAGCAGTACTTC.

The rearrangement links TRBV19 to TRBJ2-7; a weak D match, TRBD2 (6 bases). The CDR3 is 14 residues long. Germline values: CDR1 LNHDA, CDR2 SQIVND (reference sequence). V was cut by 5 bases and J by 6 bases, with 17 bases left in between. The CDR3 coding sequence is TGTGCCAGTAGTTCCTGGGAGGCCCTCACCGAGCAGTACTTC. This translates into CASSSWEALTEQYF.

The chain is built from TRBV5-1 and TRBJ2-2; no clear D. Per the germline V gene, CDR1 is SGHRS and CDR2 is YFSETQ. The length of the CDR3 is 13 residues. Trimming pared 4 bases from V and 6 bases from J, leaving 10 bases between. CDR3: CASSVGGAGELFF. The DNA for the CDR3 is TGCGCCAGCAGCGTCGGTGGTGCCGGGGAGCTGTTTTTT.

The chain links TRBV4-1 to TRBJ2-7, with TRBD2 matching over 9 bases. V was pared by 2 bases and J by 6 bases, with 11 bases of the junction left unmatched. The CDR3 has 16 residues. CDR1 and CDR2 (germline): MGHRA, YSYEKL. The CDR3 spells CASSQPRAGGGSEQYF. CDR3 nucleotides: TGCGCCAGCAGCCAACCACGGGCGGGAGGGGGTAGCGAGCAGTACTTC.

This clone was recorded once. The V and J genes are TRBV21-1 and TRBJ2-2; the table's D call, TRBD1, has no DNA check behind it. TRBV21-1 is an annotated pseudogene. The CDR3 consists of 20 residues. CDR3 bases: TGTGCCAGCAGGAGCCTTCAGGGGGCGCGGTTGGTTCTGGGGACCGGGGAGCTGTTTTTT. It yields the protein CASRSLQGARLVLGTGELFF.

CDR3 nucleotides: TGTGCCAGCAAACGGACTAGCGGCTCCTACAATGAGCAGTTCTTC. The encoded protein is CASKRTSGSYNEQFF. J is TRBJ2-1 and V is TRBV6-5; 10 nucleotides line up with TRBD2. The CDR3 consists of 15 residues. In germline, CDR1 is MNHEY, CDR2 SVGAGI. V shed 7 bases, J shed 0 bases, and the junction held 3 bases outside the gene matches.

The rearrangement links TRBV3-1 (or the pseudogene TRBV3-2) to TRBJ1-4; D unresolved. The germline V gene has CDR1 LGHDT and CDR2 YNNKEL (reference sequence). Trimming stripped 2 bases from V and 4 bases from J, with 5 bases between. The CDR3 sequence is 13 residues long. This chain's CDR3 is CASSQFINEKLFF. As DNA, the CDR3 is TGTGCCAGCAGCCAATTTATTAATGAAAAACTGTTTTTT.

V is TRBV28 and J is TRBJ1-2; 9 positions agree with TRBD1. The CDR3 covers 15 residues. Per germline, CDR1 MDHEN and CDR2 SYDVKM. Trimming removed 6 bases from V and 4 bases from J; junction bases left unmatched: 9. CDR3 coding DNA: TGTGCCAGCAGACGAACAGGGGGCGGGGGCTATGGCTACACCTTC. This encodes CASRRTGGGGYGYTF.

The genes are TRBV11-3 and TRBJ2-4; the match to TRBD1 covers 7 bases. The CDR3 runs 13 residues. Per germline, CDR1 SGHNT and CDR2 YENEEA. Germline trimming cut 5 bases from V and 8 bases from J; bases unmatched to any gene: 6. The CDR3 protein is CASSRRDSYIQYF. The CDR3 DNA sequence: TGTGCCAGCAGCCGCCGGGACAGTTACATTCAGTACTTC. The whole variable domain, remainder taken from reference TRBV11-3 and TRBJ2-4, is EAGVVQSPRYKIIEKKQPVAFWCNPISGHNTLYWYLQNLGQGPELLIRYENEEAVDDSQLPKDRFSAERLKGVDSTLKIQPAELGDSAVYLCASSRRDSYIQYFGAGTRLSVL.

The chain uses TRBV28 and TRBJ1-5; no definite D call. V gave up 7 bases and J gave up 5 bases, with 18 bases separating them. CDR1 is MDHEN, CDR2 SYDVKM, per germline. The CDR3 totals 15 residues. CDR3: CASNSVNSPYQPQHF. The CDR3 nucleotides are TGTGCCAGCAATTCCGTGAACAGCCCATATCAGCCCCAGCATTTT. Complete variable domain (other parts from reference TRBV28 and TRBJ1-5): DVKVTQSSRYLVKRTGEKVFLECVQDMDHENMFWYRQDPGLGLRLIYFSYDVKMKEKGDIPEGYSVSREKKERFSLILESASTNQTSMYLCASNSVNSPYQPQHFGDGTRLSIL.

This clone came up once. The CDR3 DNA is TGTGCCAGCAGCTCCGGACAGGGGGTTGGAGAGCAGTACTTC. Translated, it gives CASSSGQGVGEQYF. The V and J genes are TRBV13 and TRBJ2-7; 10 bases are shared with TRBD1. V was clipped by 4 bases and J by 7 bases; unmatched bases: 7. The CDR3 has 14 residues. Germline V gene sequence: CDR1 PRHDT, CDR2 FYEKMQ (reference sequence).

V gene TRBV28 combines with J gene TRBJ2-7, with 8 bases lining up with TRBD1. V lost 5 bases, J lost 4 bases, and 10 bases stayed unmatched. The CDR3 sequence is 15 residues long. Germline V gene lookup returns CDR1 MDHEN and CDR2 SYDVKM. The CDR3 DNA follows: TGTGCCAGCAGTAACATCGGGACAGGAATATACGAGCAGTACTTC. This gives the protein CASSNIGTGIYEQYF.

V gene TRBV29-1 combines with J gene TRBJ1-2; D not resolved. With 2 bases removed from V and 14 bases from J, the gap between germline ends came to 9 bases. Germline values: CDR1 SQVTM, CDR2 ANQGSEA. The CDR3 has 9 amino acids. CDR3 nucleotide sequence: TGCAGCGTTGAATCAGGCTCTACCTTC. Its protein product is CSVESGSTF.

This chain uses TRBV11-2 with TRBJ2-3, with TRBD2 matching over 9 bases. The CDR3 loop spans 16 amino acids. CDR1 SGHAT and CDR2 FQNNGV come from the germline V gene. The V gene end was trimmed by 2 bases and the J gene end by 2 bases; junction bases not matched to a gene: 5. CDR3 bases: TGTGCCAGCAGCTTAACGCTAGCGGGGACCACAGATACGCAGTATTTT. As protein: CASSLTLAGTTDTQYF.

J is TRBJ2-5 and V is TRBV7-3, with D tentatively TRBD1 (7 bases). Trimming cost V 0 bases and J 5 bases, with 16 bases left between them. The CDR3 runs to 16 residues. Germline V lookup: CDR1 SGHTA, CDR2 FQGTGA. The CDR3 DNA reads TGTGCCAGCAGCTTAACGAGGTCAGGGGGGCTGGAGACCCAGTACTTC. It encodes CASSLTRSGGLETQYF. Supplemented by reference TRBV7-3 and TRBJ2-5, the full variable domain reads GAGVSQTPSNKVTEKGKYVELRCDPISGHTALYWYRQSLGQGPEFLIYFQGTGAADDSGLPNDRFFAVRPEGSVSTLKIQRTERGDSAVYLCASSLTRSGGLETQYFGPGTRLLVL.

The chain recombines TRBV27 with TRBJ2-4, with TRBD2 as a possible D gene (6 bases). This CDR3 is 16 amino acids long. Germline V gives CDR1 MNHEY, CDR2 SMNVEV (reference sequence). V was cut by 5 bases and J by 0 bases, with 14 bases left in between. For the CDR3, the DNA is TGTGCCAGCAGTCCCGGGGGTACTTCAGCCAAAAACATTCAGTACTTC. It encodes CASSPGGTSAKNIQYF.

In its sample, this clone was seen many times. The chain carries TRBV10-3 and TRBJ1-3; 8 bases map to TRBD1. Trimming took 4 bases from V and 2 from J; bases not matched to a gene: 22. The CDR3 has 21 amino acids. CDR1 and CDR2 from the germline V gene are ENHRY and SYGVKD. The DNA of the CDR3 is TGTGCCATCAGTGGGACAAGACCGGGACAGGCCTTTCCCGAAACTGGAAACACCATATATTTT. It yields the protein CAISGTRPGQAFPETGNTIYF.

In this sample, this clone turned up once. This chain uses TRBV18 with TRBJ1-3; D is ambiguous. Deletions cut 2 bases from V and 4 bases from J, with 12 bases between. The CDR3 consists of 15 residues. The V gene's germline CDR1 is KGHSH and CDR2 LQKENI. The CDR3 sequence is CASSPSTPGGNTIYF. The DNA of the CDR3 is TGTGCCAGCTCACCATCTACGCCGGGGGGAAACACCATATATTTT.